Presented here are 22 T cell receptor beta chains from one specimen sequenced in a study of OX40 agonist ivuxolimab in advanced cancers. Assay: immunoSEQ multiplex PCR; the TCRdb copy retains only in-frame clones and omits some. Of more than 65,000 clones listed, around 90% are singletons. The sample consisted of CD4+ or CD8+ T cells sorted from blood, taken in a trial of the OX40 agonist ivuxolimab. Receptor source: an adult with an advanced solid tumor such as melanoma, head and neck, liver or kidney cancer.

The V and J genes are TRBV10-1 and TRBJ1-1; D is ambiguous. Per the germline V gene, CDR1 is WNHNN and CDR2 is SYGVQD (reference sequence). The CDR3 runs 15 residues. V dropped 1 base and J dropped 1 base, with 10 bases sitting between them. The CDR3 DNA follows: TGCGCCAGCAGTGAGTGGGCAGACCAGAACACTGAAGCTTTCTTT. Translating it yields CASSEWADQNTEAFF.

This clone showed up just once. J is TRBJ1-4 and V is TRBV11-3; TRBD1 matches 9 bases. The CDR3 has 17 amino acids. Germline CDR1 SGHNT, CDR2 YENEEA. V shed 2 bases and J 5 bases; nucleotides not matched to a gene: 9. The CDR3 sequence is CASSLRSRDRVNEKLFF. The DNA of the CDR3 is TGTGCCAGCAGCTTACGGTCGAGGGACAGGGTAAATGAAAAACTGTTTTTT.

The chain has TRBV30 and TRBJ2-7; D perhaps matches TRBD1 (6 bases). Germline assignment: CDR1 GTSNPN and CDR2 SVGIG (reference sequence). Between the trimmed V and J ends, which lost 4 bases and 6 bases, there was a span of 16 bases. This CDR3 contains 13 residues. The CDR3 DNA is TGTGCCTGGACCAGCTTAGAAGGGGGCGAGCAGTACTTC. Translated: CAWTSLEGGEQYF.

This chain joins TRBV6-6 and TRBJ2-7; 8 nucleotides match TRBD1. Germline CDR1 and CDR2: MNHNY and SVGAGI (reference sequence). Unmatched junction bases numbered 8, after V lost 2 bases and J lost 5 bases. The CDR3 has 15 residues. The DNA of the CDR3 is TGTGCCAGCAGTTACGGACAGGGTACTTCGAACGAGCAGTACTTC. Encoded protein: CASSYGQGTSNEQYF.

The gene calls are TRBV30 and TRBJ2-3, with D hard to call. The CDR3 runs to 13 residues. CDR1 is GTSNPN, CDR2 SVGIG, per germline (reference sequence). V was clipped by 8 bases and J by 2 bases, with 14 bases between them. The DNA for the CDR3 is TGTGCCAGAAGAGAGGAGTACACAGATACGCAGTATTTT. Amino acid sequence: CARREEYTDTQYF.

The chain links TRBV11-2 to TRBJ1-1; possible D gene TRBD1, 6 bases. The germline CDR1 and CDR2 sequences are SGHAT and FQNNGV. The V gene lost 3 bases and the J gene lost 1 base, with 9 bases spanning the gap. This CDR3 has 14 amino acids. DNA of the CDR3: TGTGCCAGCAGCTTGGGACAAAGGAACACTGAAGCTTTCTTT. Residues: CASSLGQRNTEAFF.

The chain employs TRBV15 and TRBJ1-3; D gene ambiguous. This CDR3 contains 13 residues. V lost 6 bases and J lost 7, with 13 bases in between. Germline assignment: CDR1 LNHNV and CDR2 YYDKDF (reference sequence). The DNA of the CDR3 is TGTGCCACCAGTTGGAGTCTGGGGAACACCATATATTTT. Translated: CATSWSLGNTIYF.

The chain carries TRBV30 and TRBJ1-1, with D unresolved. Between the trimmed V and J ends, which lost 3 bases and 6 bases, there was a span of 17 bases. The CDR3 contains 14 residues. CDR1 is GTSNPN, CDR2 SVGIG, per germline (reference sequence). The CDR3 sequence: CAWRFSRLNPEAFF. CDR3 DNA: TGTGCCTGGAGATTCTCACGGCTAAACCCTGAAGCTTTCTTT. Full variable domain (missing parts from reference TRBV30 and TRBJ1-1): SQTIHQWPATLVQPVGSPLSLECTVEGTSNPNLYWYRQAAGRGLQLLFYSVGIGQISSEVPQNLSASRPQDRQFILSSKKLLLSDSGFYLCAWRFSRLNPEAFFGQGTRLTVV.

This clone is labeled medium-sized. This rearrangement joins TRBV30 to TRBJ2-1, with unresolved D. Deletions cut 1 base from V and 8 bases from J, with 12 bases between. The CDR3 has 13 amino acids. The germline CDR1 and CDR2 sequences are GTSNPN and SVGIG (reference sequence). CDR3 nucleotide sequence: TGTGCCTGGAGTGCCGCGCTCCTTCATGAGCAGTTCTTC. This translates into CAWSAALLHEQFF.

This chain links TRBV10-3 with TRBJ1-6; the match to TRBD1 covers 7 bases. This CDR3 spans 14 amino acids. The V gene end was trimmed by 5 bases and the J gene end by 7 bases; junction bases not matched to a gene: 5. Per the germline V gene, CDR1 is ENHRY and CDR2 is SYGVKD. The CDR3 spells CAISRTGENSPLHF. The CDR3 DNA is TGTGCCATCAGTAGGACAGGAGAGAATTCACCCCTCCACTTT.

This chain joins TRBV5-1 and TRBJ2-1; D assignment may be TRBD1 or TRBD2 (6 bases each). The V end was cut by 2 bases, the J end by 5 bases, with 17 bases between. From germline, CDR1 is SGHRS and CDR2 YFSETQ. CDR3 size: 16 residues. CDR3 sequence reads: CASSFNDRRTNNEQFF. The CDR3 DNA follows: TGCGCCAGCAGCTTCAACGACAGGAGGACTAACAATGAGCAGTTCTTC.

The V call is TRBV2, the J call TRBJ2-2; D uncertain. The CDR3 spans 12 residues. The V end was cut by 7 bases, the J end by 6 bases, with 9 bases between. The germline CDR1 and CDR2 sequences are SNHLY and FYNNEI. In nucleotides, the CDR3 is TGTGCCAGCACGTATTTCGCCGGGGAGCTGTTTTTT. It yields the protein CASTYFAGELFF.

CDR3 DNA: TGTGCCAGCTCACTACGGGACCTAACTAGCACAGATACGCAGTATTTT. Translated: CASSLRDLTSTDTQYF. The J gene is TRBJ2-3, the V gene TRBV18; D tentatively reads TRBD1 or TRBD2 (5 bases each). Trimming took 4 bases from V and 0 from J, leaving 14 bases between them. This CDR3 spans 16 amino acids. The germline CDR1 and CDR2 sequences are KGHSH and LQKENI.

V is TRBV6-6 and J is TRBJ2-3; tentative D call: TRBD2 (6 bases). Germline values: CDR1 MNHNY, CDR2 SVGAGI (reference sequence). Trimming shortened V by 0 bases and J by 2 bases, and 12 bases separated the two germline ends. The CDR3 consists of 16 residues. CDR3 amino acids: CASSYSGSGSTDTQYF. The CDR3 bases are TGTGCCAGCAGTTACTCCGGGAGTGGATCCACAGATACGCAGTATTTT.

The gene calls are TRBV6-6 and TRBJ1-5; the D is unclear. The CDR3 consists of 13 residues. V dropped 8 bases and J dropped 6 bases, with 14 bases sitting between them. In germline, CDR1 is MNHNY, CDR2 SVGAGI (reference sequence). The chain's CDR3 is CASLRVVGQPQHF. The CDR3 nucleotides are TGTGCCAGCCTCCGGGTAGTCGGTCAGCCCCAGCATTTT.

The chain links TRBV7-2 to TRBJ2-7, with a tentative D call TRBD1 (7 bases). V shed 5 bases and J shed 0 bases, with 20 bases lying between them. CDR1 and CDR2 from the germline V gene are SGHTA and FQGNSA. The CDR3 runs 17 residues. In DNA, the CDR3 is TGTGCCAGCAGCCCAGCGGCAGGGGGGTTCTACTCCTACGAGCAGTACTTC. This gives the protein CASSPAAGGFYSYEQYF.

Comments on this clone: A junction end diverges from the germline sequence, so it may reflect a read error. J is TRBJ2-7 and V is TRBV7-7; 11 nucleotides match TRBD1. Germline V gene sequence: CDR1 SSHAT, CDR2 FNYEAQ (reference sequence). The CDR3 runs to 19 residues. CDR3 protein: CASSPRPVSGTGGLHEQYF. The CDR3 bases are TGTGCTAGCAGCCCCAGGCCCGTCTCCGGGACAGGGGGTTTGCACGAGCAGTACTTC.

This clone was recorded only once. As DNA, the CDR3 is TGTGCCTGGAGTCTCAGGGGGCAGAACACAGATACGCAGTATTTT. Its protein is CAWSLRGQNTDTQYF. This chain joins TRBV30 and TRBJ2-3; 8 bases align to TRBD1. This CDR3 has 15 amino acids. Germline V gene sequence: CDR1 GTSNPN, CDR2 SVGIG (reference sequence). J was trimmed by 2 bases and V by 2 bases; bases with no gene match: 6.

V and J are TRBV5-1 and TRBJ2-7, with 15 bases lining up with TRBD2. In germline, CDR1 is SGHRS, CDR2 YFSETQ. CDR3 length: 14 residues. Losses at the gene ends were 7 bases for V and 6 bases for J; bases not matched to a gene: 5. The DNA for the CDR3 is TGCGCCAGCGGGGGACTAGCGGGGGGCCGCGAGCAGTACTTC. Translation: CASGGLAGGREQYF.

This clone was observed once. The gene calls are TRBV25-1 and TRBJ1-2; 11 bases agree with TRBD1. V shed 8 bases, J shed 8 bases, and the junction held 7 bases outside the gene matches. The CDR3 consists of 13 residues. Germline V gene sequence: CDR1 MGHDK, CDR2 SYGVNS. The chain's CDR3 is CASGDRGVGGYTF. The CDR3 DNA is TGTGCCAGCGGGGACAGGGGGGTTGGAGGCTACACCTTC.

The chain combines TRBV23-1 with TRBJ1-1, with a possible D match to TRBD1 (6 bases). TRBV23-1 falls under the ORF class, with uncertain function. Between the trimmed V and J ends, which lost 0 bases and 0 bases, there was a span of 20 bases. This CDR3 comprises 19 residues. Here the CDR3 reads CASSQSRAGVCGMNTEAFF. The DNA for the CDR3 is TGCGCCAGCAGTCAATCGAGAGCAGGGGTCTGTGGGATGAACACTGAAGCTTTCTTT.

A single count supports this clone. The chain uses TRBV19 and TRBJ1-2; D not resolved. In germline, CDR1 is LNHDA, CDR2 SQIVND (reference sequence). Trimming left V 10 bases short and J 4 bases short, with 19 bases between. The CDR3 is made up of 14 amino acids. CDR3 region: CATNGYRGSYGYTF. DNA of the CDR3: TGTGCCACCAACGGTTACCGCGGGAGCTATGGCTACACCTTC.